A single sample is the source of the 14 T cell receptor beta chains below, sequenced in a study of T-cell memory formation after mild COVID-19. Via MiXCR, TCRdb re-called the 5' RACE reads, giving one row per CDR3 protein. Of hundreds of thousands of distinct CDR3 sequences listed, 17% are singletons. The sample was PBMCs or a T cell subset sorted from them (not recorded which). These receptor sequences come from an adult woman who had mild COVID-19 (a few samples of this study predate the infection). Cell type and time point are not known.

This chain uses TRBV7-9 with TRBJ2-3; 10 bases are a match to TRBD2. Germline V lookup: CDR1 SEHNR, CDR2 FQNEAQ (reference sequence). With 5 bases clipped from V and 3 bases from J, the junction kept 5 bases outside the gene matches. CDR3 length: 15 residues. The CDR3 here is CASSLSGRRTDTQYF. CDR3 DNA sequence: TGTGCCAGCAGCCTTAGCGGGAGGAGAACAGATACGCAGTATTTT.

This clonotype has a handful of counts. The chain couples TRBV7-2 to TRBJ2-1; 10 bases are shared with TRBD2. The length of the CDR3 is 15 residues. The germline V gene encodes CDR1 SGHTA and CDR2 FQGNSA. The J segment lost 6 bases and the V segment lost 3 bases, leaving 5 bases of the junction unmatched. CDR3 region: CASSLSGRASNEQFF. In DNA, the CDR3 is TGTGCCAGCAGCTTGAGCGGGAGGGCCAGCAATGAGCAGTTCTTC.

The sample holds a few counts of this clonotype. This chain uses TRBV6-5 with TRBJ2-3; TRBD1 matches 11 bases. CDR3 length: 17 amino acids. The V gene's germline CDR1 is MNHEY and CDR2 SVGAGI. The J segment lost 0 bases and the V segment lost 4 bases, leaving 6 bases of the junction unmatched. The CDR3: CASSLSGTGGSTDTQYF. The CDR3 nucleotides read TGTGCCAGCAGTTTATCCGGGACAGGGGGTAGCACAGATACGCAGTATTTT.

The chain carries TRBV5-1 and TRBJ2-3; 9 bases fit TRBD2. This CDR3 is 16 amino acids long. The V and J ends lost 1 base and 2 bases, in that order; junction bases with no gene match: 5. Germline CDR1 is SGHRS and CDR2 is YFSETQ. This CDR3 is CASSLRLAAPTDTQYF. The CDR3 nucleotides are TGCGCCAGCAGCTTGAGACTAGCGGCCCCCACAGATACGCAGTATTTT.

This clonotype has a handful of counts. The V gene is TRBV7-3, the J gene TRBJ2-3, with 12 positions matching TRBD2. This CDR3 spans 16 amino acids. The germline CDR1 and CDR2 sequences are SGHTA and FQGTGA. V lost 0 bases to trimming and J lost 15 bases; unmatched junction nucleotides: 13. CDR3 in amino acids: CASSLTPASGRAGVYF. The CDR3 nucleotides read TGTGCCAGCAGCTTAACTCCCGCTAGCGGGAGGGCCGGGGTCTATTTT.

This clonotype was found a few times. V gene TRBV6-5 combines with J gene TRBJ2-5; possibly TRBD1 for D (5 bases). The V gene lost 2 bases and the J gene lost 4 bases, with 20 bases spanning the gap. In germline, CDR1 is MNHEY, CDR2 SVGAGI. The CDR3 is 17 residues long. The CDR3 DNA follows: TGTGCCAGCAGTTACCGCAGGGTCCTGGGGTTTTTAGAGACCCAGTACTTC. It codes for CASSYRRVLGFLETQYF.

This clonotype was observed a handful of times. This chain uses TRBV2 with TRBJ1-2; TRBD1 aligns across 7 bases. Germline CDR1 and CDR2: SNHLY and FYNNEI. The CDR3 length is 15 residues. The ends lost 4 bases at V and 5 bases at J; junction bases unmatched: 10. The CDR3 loop is CASSAYRGVGYGYTF. The CDR3 DNA sequence: TGTGCCAGCAGTGCTTACAGGGGCGTAGGGTATGGCTACACCTTC.

This clonotype was seen a handful of times. This chain uses TRBV12-3 or TRBV12-4 with TRBJ1-5, with 8 bases fitting TRBD1. The ends lost 4 bases at V and 7 bases at J; junction bases unmatched: 9. The CDR3 has 15 amino acids. The CDR3 region is CASSSDREMGQPQHF. In DNA, the CDR3 is TGTGCCAGCAGTTCGGACAGGGAAATGGGACAGCCCCAGCATTTT.

This clonotype turned up a few times. The genes are TRBV6-2 or TRBV6-3 and TRBJ1-4; D might be TRBD1 (5 bases). This CDR3 is 15 amino acids long. Germline V gene lookup returns CDR1 MNHEY and CDR2 SVGEGT. Between the trimmed V and J ends, which lost 8 bases and 6 bases, there was a span of 19 bases. The CDR3 protein is CASRIRWTYDEKLFF. Here the CDR3 DNA reads TGTGCCAGCCGCATCCGCTGGACATACGATGAAAAACTGTTTTTT.

A few counts support this clonotype. The chain uses TRBV20-1 and TRBJ2-3; TRBD2 aligns across 7 bases. V lost 6 bases, J lost 3 bases, and 6 bases stayed unmatched. The CDR3 is 13 residues long. CDR1 is DFQATT and CDR2 is SNEGSKA in the germline V gene (reference sequence). CDR3 loop: CSAHHGGTDTQYF. For the CDR3, the DNA is TGCAGTGCACATCACGGGGGGACAGATACGCAGTATTTT.

The sample holds many counts of this clonotype. The chain carries TRBV24-1 and TRBJ2-5, with D perhaps TRBD1 (6 bases). Germline CDR1 and CDR2: KGHDR and SFDVKD. V lost 9 bases, J lost 2 bases, and 15 bases lay in between. The CDR3 spans 14 residues. The CDR3 nucleotides read TGTGCCACCGCCAGGACAGCTTATCAAGAGACCCAGTACTTC. It yields the protein CATARTAYQETQYF.

In DNA form, the CDR3 reads TGCGCCAGCAGATATGATATCGTGGACACCGGGGAGCTGTTTTTT. It is translated as CASRYDIVDTGELFF. J is TRBJ2-2 and V is TRBV5-1; D remains unclear. Trimming pared 5 bases from V and 3 bases from J, leaving 14 bases between. Per germline, CDR1 SGHRS and CDR2 YFSETQ. This CDR3 contains 15 residues.

The J gene is TRBJ2-5, the V gene TRBV15, with TRBD2 identical over 10 bases. V dropped 1 base and J dropped 2; count of bases not matched to a gene: 4. The CDR3 loop spans 16 amino acids. Germline CDR1 and CDR2: LNHNV and YYDKDF (reference sequence). The CDR3 bases are TGTGCCACCAGCAGAGGTAGCGGGGGGATACAAGAGACCCAGTACTTC. This gives the protein CATSRGSGGIQETQYF. Drawing the rest from reference TRBV15 and TRBJ2-5, the complete variable domain is DAMVIQNPRYQVTQFGKPVTLSCSQTLNHNVMYWYQQKSSQAPKLLFHYYDKDFNNEADTPDNFQSRRPNTSFCFLDIRSPGLGDTAMYLCATSRGSGGIQETQYFGPGTRLLVL.

The V call is TRBV20-1, the J call TRBJ2-7, with D maybe TRBD2 (6 bases). CDR3 size: 16 residues. V dropped 0 bases and J dropped 2 bases, with 17 bases sitting between them. Germline V gene data show CDR1 as DFQATT and CDR2 as SNEGSKA (reference sequence). The CDR3 loop reads CSARDWGGVEAYEQYF. CDR3 DNA sequence: TGCAGTGCTAGAGATTGGGGCGGGGTCGAGGCCTACGAGCAGTACTTC.